This T cell receptor beta chain was recovered during a study of human T cells and chemical hapten exposure. Source study methods: A per-sample median of roughly 96,000 TCRs was observed, with a range of about 20,000 to 700,000. Each CDR3 protein is one row after TCRdb ran MiXCR on the RACE reads. The V and J calls and clone size are TCRdb's, not the authors'. This table has about 380,000 distinct CDR3 sequences, 4% to 6% appearing once. Germline CDR1 and CDR2: LNHNV and YYDKDF (reference sequence). Trimming left V 8 bases short and J 2 bases short, with 10 bases between. The CDR3 extends over 13 amino acids. Indicated time point: pre-sensitization, week 0. Stated treatment: therapeutic diphenylcyclopropenone sensitization with weekly scalp DPC. The donor pool consisted of alopecia patients aged 18 to 70 years, considered suitable for DPC. This clonotype was seen a handful of times. The antigen is undetermined.

Study-wide results and caveats: The donor cohort had alopecia, so its immune response may not match that of healthy people. Sensitizing to DPC left TCRs with a frequency above 1 in 1000 unaltered.

The clonotype was recovered from a woman between 50 and 59 years old with alopecia areata. Some clones in this sample may be carry-over from other donors' samples. The source material was whole blood, sampled in connection with sensitization to the hapten diphenylcyclopropenone (DPC). V usage is TRBV15 and J usage is TRBJ2-1; the D gene is possibly TRBD2 (6 bases). The CDR3: CATLAGPYNEQFF. The DNA of the CDR3 is TGTGCCACCTTGGCGGGGCCCTACAATGAGCAGTTCTTC. The whole variable domain, filled in from reference TRBV15 and TRBJ2-1, reads DAMVIQNPRYQVTQFGKPVTLSCSQTLNHNVMYWYQQKSSQAPKLLFHYYDKDFNNEADTPDNFQSRRPNTSFCFLDIRSPGLGDTAMYLCATLAGPYNEQFFGPGTRLTVL.